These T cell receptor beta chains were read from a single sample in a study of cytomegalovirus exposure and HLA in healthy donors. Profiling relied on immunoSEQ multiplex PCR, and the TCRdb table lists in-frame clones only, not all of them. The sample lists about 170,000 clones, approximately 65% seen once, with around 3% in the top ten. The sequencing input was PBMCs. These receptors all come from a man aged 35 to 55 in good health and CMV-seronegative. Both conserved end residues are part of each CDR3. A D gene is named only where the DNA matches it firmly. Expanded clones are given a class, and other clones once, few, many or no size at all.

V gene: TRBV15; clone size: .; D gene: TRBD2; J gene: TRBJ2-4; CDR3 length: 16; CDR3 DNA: TGTGCCACCAGCAGAGGACTAGCGGGAGGGGGGAACATTCAGTACTTC; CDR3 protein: CATSRGLAGGGNIQYF
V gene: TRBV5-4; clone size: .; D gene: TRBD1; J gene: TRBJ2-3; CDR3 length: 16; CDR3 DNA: TGTGCCAGCAGCTTACCGACAGGGGGTATTGTAGATACGCAGTATTTT; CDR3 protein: CASSLPTGGIVDTQYF
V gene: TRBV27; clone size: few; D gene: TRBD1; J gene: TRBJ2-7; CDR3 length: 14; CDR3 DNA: TGTGCCAGCAGTTCCCGGGACAGAACCTACGAGCAGTACTTC; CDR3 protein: CASSSRDRTYEQYF
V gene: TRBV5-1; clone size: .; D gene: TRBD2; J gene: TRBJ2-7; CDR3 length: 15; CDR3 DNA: TGCGCCAGCAGCTTGTACCCTAGCGGGTTAAGCGAGCAGTACTTC; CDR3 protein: CASSLYPSGLSEQYF
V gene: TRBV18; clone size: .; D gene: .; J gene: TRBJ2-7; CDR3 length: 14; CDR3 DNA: TGTGCCAGCTCACCACCGGACAGCCTTTACGAGCAGTACTTC; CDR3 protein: CASSPPDSLYEQYF
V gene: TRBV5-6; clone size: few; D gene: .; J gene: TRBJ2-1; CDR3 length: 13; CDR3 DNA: TGTGCCAGCAGCATAAAAACGGGGAGGGAGCAGTTCTTC; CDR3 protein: CASSIKTGREQFF
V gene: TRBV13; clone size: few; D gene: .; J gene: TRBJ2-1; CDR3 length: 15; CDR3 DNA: TGTGCCAGCAGCTGGTCGGGGCGGGACTACAATGAGCAGTTCTTC; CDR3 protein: CASSWSGRDYNEQFF
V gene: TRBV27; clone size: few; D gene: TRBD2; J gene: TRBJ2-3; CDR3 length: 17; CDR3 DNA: TGTGCCAGCAGTTCAGGACTAGCGGGTTTCCGTACAGATACGCAGTATTTT; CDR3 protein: CASSSGLAGFRTDTQYF
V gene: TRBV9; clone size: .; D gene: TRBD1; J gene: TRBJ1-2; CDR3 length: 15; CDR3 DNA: TGTGCCAGCAGCGCCTCCGGGACAGATAACTATGGCTACACCTTC; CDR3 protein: CASSASGTDNYGYTF
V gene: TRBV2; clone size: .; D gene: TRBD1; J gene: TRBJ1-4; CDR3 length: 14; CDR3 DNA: TGTGCCAGCTGGGACAGGGCAACTAATGAAAAACTGTTTTTT; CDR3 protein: CASWDRATNEKLFF
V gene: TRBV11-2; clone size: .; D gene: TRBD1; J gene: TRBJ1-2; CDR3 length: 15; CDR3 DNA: TGTGCCAGCAGCTTCAGACAGGGGTTCGACTATGGCTACACCTTC; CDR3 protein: CASSFRQGFDYGYTF
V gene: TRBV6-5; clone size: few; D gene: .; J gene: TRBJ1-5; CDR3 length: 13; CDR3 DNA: TGTGCCAGCAGTGGTGAGCATCCTCAGCCCCAGCATTTT; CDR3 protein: CASSGEHPQPQHF
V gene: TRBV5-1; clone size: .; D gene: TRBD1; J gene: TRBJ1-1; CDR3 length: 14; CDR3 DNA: TGCGCCAGCAGCCCCGACAGGGCGAGCACTGAAGCTTTCTTT; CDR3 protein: CASSPDRASTEAFF
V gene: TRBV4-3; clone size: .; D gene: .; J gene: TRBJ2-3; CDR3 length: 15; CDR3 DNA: TGCGCCAGCAGCCAATTCTCTATTAGCGGAGATACGCAGTATTTT; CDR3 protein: CASSQFSISGDTQYF
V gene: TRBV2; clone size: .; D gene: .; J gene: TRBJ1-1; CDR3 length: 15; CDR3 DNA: TGTGCCAGCAGTCCGCGGTCGGGGGGAAACACTGAAGCTTTCTTT; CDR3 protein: CASSPRSGGNTEAFF
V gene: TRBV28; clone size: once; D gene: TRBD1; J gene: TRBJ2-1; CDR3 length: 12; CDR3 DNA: TGTGCCAGCAGTACGCCCGGGACAGGCCCGTTCTTC; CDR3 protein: CASSTPGTGPFF
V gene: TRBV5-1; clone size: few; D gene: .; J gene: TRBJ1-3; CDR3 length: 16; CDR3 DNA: TGCGCCAGCAGCTCGGGGGACGGCAGCTCTGGAAACACCATATATTTT; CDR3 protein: CASSSGDGSSGNTIYF
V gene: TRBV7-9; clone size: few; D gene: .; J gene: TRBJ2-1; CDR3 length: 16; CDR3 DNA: TGTGCCAGCAGCTCGCTGAATTTAGGGGGGGGTAAGGAGCAGTTCTTC; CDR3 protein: CASSSLNLGGGKEQFF
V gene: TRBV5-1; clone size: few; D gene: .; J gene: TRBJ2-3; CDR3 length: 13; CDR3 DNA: TGCGCCAGCAGCCCTCGGACAGCGGATACGCAGTATTTT; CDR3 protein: CASSPRTADTQYF
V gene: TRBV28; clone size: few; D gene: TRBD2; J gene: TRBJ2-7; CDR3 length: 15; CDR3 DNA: TGTGCCAGCAGTTTCGTTGGCGGGGGACCCTACGAGCAGTACTTC; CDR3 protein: CASSFVGGGPYEQYF
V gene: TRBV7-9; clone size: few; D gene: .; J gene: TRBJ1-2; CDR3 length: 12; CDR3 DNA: TGTGCCAGCAGTCCCGACAGATATGGCTACACCTTC; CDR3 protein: CASSPDRYGYTF
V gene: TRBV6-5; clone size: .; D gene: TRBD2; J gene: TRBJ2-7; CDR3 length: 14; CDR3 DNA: TGTGCCGGCAGTTACAGAGGGGAGGGATACGAGCAGTACTTC; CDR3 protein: CAGSYRGEGYEQYF
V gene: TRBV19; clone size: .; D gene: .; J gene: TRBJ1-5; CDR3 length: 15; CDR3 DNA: TGTGCCAGTAGTATACCAGGGCAGTCCGGTCAGCCCCAGCATTTT; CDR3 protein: CASSIPGQSGQPQHF
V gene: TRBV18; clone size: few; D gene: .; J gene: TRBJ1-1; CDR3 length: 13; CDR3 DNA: TGTGCCAGCTCACCACTCAGGGACACTGAAGCTTTCTTT; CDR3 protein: CASSPLRDTEAFF
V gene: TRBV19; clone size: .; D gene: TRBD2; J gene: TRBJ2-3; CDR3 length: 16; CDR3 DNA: TGTGCCAGTAGCCGTACTAGCGGGGGGGCCCGAGATACGCAGTATTTT; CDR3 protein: CASSRTSGGARDTQYF
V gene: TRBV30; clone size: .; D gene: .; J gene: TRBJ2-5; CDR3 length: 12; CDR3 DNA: TGTGCCTGGACAGCCGGCCCCATCGGGCAGTACTTC; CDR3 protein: CAWTAGPIGQYF
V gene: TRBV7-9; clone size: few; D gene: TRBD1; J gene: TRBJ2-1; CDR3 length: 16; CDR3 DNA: TGTGCCAGCAGCCCACCTCGGACAGGGGCGACTATAGGGCAGTTCTTC; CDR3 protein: CASSPPRTGATIGQFF
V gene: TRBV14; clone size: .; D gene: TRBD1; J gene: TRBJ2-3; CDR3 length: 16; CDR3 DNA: TGTGCCAGCAGCCAAGATTTACAGGGGATTACAGATACGCAGTATTTT; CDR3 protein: CASSQDLQGITDTQYF
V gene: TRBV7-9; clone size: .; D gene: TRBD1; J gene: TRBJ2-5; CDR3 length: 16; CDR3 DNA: TGTGCCAGCAGCCCAATCCACGAGACAGGGCAAGAGACCCAGTACTTC; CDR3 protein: CASSPIHETGQETQYF
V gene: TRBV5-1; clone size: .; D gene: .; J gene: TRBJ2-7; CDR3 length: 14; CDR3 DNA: TGCGCCAGCAGCTTGGTTGAGACAGGCGTCGAGCAGTACTTC; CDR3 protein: CASSLVETGVEQYF
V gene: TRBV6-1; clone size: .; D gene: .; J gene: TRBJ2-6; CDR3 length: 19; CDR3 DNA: TGTGCCAGCAGTGAAACAGGCAGGCTTCACCTCTCTGGGGCCAACGTCCTGACTTTC; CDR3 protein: CASSETGRLHLSGANVLTF
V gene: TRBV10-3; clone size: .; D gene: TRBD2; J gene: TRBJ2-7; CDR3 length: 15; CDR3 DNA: TGTGCCATCAGTGAGTCCCTAGCGGGAGACCACGAGCAGTACTTC; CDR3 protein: CAISESLAGDHEQYF
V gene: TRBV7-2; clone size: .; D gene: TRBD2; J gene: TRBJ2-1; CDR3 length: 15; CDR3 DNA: TGTGCCAGCAGCTTGGCTAGCGGGGGACACAATGAGCAGTTCTTC; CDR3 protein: CASSLASGGHNEQFF
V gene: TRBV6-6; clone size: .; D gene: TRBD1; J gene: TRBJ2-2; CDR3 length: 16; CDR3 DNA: TGTGCCAGCAGCTGGGGCACAGGGGGCCTCACCGGGGAGCTGTTTTTT; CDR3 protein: CASSWGTGGLTGELFF
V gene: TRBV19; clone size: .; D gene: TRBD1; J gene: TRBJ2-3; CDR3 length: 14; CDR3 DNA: TGTGCCAGTACGCCGGGACAGGCTTGGGATACGCAGTATTTT; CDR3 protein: CASTPGQAWDTQYF
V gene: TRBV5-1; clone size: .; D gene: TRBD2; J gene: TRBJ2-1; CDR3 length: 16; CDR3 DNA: TGCGCCAGCAGCGACCTCACTAGCGGGAGTTACAATGAGCAGTTCTTC; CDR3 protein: CASSDLTSGSYNEQFF
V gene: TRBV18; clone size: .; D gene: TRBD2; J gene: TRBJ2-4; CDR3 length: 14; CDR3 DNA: TGTGCCAGCTCTCAGGGTCGGGAGGTAAACATTCAGTACTTC; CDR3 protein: CASSQGREVNIQYF
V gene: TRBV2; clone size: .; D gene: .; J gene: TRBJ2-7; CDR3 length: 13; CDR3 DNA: TGTGCCAGCAGTGAAGTACAGGTTAGCCCGCAGTACTTC; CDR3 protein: CASSEVQVSPQYF
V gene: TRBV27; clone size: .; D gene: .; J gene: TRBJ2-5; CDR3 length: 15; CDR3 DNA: TGTGCCAGCAGTCCCGGACTACTCACCCGAGAGACCCAGTACTTC; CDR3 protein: CASSPGLLTRETQYF
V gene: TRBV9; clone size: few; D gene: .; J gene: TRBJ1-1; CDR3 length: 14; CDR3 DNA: TGTGCCAGCAGCGGCAGGTCAGGGTACACTGAAGCTTTCTTT; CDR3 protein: CASSGRSGYTEAFF
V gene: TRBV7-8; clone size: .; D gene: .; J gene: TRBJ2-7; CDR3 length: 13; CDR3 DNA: TGTGCCAGCAGCTTTCCTCAGGGATCCGAGCAGTACTTC; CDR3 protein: CASSFPQGSEQYF
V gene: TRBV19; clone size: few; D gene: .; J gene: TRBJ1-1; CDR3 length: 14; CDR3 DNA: TGTGCCAGTAATTCGCAGGGAATGAACACTGAAGCTTTCTTT; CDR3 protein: CASNSQGMNTEAFF
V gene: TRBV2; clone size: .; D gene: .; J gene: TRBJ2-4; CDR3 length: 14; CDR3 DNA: TGTGCCAGCAGTGGGGGCTGGGGGGTAGGCATTCAGTACTTC; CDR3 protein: CASSGGWGVGIQYF
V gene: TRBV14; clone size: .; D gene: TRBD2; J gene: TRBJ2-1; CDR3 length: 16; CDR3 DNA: TGTGCCAGCAGCCAAAGGACTAGCGTGTCCTACAATGAGCAGTTCTTC; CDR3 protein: CASSQRTSVSYNEQFF
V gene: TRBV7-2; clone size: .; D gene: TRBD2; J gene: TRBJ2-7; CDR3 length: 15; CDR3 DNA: TGTGCCAGCAGCTTAAATAGCGGGGGAGGAGGCGAGCAGTACTTC; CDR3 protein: CASSLNSGGGGEQYF
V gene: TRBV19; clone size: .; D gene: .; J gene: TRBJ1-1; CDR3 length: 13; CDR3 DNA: TGTGCCAGTAGACCAGGGATGAACACTGAAGCTTTCTTT; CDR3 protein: CASRPGMNTEAFF
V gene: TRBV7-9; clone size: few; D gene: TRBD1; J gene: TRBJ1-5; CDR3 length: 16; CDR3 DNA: TGTGCCAGCAGCATAAGCTCCGGGACAGGGGTTCAGCCCCAGCATTTT; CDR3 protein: CASSISSGTGVQPQHF
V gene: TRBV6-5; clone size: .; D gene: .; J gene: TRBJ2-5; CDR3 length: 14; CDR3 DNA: TGTGCCAGCAGTAGGACCCAGGGGATAGAGACCCAGTACTTC; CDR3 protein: CASSRTQGIETQYF
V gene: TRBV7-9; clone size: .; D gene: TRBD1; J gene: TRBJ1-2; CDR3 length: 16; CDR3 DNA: TGTGCCAGCATCCAGCCCCAACAAGGGGGCAACTATGGCTACACCTTC; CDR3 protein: CASIQPQQGGNYGYTF
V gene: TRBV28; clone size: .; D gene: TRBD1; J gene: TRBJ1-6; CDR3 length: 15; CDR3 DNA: TGTGCCAGCAGTTTCAGGGGGCGTAAAAATTCACCCCTCCACTTT; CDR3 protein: CASSFRGRKNSPLHF
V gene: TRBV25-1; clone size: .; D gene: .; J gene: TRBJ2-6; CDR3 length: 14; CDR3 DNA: TGTGCCAGCCAAAGCAACTCTGGGGCCAACGTCCTGACTTTC; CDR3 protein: CASQSNSGANVLTF
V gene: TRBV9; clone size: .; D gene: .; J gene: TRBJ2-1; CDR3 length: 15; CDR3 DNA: TGTGCCAGCAGCGTAGGAGGGTTGGGGGGCAATGAGCAGTTCTTC; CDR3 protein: CASSVGGLGGNEQFF
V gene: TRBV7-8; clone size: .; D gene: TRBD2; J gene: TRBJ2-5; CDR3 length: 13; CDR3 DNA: TGTGCCAGCAGCGAGGGACTACAAGAGACCCAGTACTTC; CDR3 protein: CASSEGLQETQYF
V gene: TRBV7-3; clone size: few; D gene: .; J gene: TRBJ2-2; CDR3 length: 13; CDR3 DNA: TGTGCCAGCCGGACTTCGGGCACCGGGGAGCTGTTTTTT; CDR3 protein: CASRTSGTGELFF